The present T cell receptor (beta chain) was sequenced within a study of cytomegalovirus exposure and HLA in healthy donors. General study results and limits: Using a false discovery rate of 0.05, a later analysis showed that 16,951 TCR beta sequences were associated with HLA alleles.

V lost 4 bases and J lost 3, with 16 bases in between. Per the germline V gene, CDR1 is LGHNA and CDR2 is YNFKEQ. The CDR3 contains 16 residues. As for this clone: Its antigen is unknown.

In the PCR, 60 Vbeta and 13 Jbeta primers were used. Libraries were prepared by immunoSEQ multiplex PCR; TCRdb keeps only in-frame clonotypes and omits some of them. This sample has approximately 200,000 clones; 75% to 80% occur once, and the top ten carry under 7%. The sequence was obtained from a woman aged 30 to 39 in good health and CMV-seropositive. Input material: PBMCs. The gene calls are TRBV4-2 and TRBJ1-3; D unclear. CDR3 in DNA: TGTGCCAGCAGCCGCGGATCCGGCGGGCTTGGAAACACCATATATTTT. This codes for CASSRGSGGLGNTIYF.